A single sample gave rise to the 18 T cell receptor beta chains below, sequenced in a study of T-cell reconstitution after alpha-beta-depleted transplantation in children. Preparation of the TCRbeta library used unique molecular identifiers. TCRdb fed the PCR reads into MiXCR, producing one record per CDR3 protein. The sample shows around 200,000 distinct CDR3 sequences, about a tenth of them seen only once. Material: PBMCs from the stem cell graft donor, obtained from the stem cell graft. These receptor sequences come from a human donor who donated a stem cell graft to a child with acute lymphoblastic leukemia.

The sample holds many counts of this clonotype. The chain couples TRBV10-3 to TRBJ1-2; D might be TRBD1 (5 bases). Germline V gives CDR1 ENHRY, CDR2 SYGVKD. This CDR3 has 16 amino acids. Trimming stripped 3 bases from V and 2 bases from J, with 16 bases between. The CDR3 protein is CAISDTLMWGNYGYTF. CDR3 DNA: TGTGCCATCAGTGATACCCTTATGTGGGGCAACTATGGCTACACCTTC.

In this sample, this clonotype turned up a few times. As DNA, the CDR3 is TGTGCCAGCAGCTATTTAATCACTGAAGCTTTCTTT. Translation: CASSYLITEAFF. The chain employs TRBV5-6 and TRBJ1-1; D gene uncertain. CDR1 and CDR2 from the germline V gene are SGHDT and YYEEEE. V was cut by 3 bases and J by 4 bases, with 7 bases left in between. This CDR3 is built from 12 residues.

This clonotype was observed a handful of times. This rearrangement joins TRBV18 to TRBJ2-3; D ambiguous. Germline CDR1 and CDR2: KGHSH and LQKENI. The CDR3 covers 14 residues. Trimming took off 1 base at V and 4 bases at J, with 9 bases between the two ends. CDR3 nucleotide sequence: TGTGCCAGCTCACCACGATCCCCCCCAGATACGCAGTATTTT. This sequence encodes CASSPRSPPDTQYF.

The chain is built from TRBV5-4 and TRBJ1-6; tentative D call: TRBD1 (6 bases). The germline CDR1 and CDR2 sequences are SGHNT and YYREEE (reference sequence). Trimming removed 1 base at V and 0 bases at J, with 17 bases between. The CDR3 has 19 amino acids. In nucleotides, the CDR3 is TGTGCCAGCAGCTTGTTGTCGCGGGGGGCTAGCTCCTATAATTCACCCCTCCACTTT. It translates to CASSLLSRGASSYNSPLHF. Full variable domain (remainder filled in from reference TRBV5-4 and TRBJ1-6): ETGVTQSPTHLIKTRGQQVTLRCSSQSGHNTVSWYQQALGQGPQFIFQYYREEENGRGNFPPRFSGLQFPNYSSELNVNALELDDSALYLCASSLLSRGASSYNSPLHFGNGTRLTVT.

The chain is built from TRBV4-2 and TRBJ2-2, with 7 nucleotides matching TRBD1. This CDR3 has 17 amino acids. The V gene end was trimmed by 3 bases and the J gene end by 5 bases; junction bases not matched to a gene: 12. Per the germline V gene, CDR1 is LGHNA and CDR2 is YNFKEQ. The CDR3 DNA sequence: TGTGCCAGCAGCCAGACGACAGGGCCAGTCTCGACCGGGGAGCTGTTTTTT. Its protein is CASSQTTGPVSTGELFF.

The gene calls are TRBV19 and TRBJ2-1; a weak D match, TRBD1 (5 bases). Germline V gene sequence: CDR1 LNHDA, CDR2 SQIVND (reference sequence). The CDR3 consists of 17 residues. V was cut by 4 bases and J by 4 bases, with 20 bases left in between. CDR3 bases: TGTGCCAGTAGTAGCAAGGGAAGGGGTCCGATATACAATGAGCAGTTCTTC. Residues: CASSSKGRGPIYNEQFF.

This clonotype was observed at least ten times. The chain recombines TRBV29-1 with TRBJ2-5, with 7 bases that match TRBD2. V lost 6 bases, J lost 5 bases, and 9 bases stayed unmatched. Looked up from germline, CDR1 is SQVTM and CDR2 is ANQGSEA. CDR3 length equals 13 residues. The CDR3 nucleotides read TGCAGCGTCCCCTCGGGGGGACGTGAGACCCAGTACTTC. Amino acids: CSVPSGGRETQYF.

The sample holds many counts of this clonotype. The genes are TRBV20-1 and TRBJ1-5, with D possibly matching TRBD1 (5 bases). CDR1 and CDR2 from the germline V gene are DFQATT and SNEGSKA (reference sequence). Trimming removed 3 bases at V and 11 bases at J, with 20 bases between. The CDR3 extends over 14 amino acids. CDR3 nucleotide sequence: TGCAGTGCTAGGGGACCGACGGGGGATGGGACCCAGCATTTT. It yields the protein CSARGPTGDGTQHF.

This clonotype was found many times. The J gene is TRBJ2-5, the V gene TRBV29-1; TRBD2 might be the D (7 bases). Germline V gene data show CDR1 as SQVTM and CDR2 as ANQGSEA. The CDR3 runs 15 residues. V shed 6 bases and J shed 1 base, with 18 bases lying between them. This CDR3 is CSVNGGPGSQETQYF. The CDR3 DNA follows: TGCAGCGTCAACGGGGGGCCAGGATCCCAAGAGACCCAGTACTTC.

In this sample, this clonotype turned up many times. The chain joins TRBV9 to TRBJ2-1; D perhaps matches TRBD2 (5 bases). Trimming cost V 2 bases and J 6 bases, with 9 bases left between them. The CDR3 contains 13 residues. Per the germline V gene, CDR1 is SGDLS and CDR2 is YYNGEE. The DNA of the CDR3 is TGTGCCAGCAGCGTGGACTTTCCCAATGAGCAGTTCTTC. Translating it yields CASSVDFPNEQFF.

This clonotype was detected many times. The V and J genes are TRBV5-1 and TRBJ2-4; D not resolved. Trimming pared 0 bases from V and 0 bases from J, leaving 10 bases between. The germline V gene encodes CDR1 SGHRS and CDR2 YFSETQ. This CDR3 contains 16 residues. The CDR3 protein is CASSLVLGQAKNIQYF. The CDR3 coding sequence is TGCGCCAGCAGCTTGGTTTTGGGTCAAGCCAAAAACATTCAGTACTTC.

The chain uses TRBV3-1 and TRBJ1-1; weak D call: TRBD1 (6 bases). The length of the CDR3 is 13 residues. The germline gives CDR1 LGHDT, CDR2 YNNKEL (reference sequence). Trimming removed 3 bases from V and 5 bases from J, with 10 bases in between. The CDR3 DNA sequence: TGTGCCAGCAGCCAGGCCCAGGGGACTGAAGCTTTCTTT. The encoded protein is CASSQAQGTEAFF.

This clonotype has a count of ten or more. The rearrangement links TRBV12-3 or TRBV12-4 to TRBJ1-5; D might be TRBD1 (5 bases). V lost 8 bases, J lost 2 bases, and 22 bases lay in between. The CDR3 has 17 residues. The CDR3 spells CASLRGGGIGGNQPQHF. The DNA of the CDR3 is TGTGCCAGCCTTCGAGGCGGGGGGATCGGAGGCAATCAGCCCCAGCATTTT.

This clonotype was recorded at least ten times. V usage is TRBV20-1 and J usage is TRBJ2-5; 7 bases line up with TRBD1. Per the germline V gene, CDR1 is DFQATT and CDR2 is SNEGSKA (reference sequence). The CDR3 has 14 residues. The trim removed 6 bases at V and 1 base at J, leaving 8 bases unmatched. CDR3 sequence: CSARSRQGQETQYF. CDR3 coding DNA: TGCAGTGCCAGATCGCGACAGGGCCAAGAGACCCAGTACTTC.

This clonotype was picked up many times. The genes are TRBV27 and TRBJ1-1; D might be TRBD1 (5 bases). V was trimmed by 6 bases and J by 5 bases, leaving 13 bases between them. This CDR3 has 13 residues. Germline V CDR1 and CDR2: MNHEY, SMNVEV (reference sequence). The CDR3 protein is CASRGWGVTEAFF. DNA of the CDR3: TGTGCCAGCAGAGGTTGGGGGGTTACTGAAGCTTTCTTT.

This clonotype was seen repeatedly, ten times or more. The CDR3 coding sequence is TGTGCCACCAGCTCTGCCATCTCCTCTGGAAACACCATATATTTT. Protein sequence: CATSSAISSGNTIYF. The V gene is TRBV15, the J gene TRBJ1-3, with D unclear. Germline lookup yields CDR1 LNHNV and CDR2 YYDKDF (reference sequence). Deletions cut 5 bases from V and 0 bases from J, with 11 bases between. The CDR3 is made up of 15 amino acids.

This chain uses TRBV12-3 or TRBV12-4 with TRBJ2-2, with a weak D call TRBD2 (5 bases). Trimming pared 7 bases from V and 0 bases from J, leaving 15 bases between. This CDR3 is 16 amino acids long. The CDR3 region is CASTLGGSANTGELFF. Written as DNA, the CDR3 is TGTGCCAGCACTCTAGGAGGTTCCGCGAACACCGGGGAGCTGTTTTTT.

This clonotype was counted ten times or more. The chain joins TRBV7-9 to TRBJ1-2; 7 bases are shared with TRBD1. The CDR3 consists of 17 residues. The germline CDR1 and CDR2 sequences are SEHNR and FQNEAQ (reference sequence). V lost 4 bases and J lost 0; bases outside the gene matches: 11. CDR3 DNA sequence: TGTGCCAGCAGCTCCGCCCCCGGGACAGACACTAACTATGGCTACACCTTC. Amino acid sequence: CASSSAPGTDTNYGYTF.